This record concerns one T cell receptor beta chain sequence. Its antigen specificity is not known. The record has no base qualities; no much larger clone is one base away. For the CD8 naive samples, CD45RO-negative cells were positively selected for CCR7, yielding a CD45RA+CCR7+ population from which TemRA cells were excluded. The donors were healthy, HIV-negative adults with no recently reported acute infections or vaccinations. Every donor was a Caucasian adult living in Nashville, Tennessee, USA. After blood collection by leukapheresis, PBMCs were isolated using Ficoll-Histopaque density gradient centrifugation and then cryopreserved in the vapor phase of liquid nitrogen. Purity and quantity of every magnetically sorted T cell population were checked by analytical flow cytometry. Each sorted fraction had its genomic DNA isolated and then quantified by UV absorbance on a Nanodrop 2000c. Using the deep immunoSEQ assay, multiplex PCR amplified TCR CDR3 regions from genomic DNA. Extracted genomic DNA from each cell subset was distributed evenly across all wells of several immunoSEQ 96-well plates, and each plate was treated as a replicate. Each replicate PCR for sorted subsets received around 200 ng genomic DNA, equal to roughly 29,000 T cell genomes. Purified libraries were measured with a Qubit 3.0 fluorometer, size-checked on a Bioanalyzer 2100, and measured again with the KAPA Library Quantification kit. Every immunoSEQ 96-well plate was sequenced on a separate single-read 150-cycle Illumina NextSeq 550 flow cell. For the original study's pipeline: The immunoSEQ output contained only junctional sequences without quality scores, so filtering could not match that applied to full-length reads. Sequences were annotated with PyIR, a Python wrapper for IgBLAST v1.9, using IMGT germline references to assign V/J genes and CDR3. Any read was removed if the V/J assignment was weak (E-value above 1e-6), the CDR3 was missing, or the read contained stop codons, out-of-frame junctions, or ambiguous translated residues. V3J clonotypes were defined as sequences sharing an identical inferred V gene, J gene, and CDR3 amino acid sequence. The percentage overlap between two repertoires was calculated by dividing the number of shared unique clonotypes by the size of the smaller repertoire. Three approaches were used to assess repertoire richness: RTK rarefaction, the Chao1 estimator, and Recon v2.1 estimates of unobserved clonotypes. For all TCRbeta clonotypes obtained by the gDNA method from four donors, generation probabilities were computed with OLGA. Imported from immuneACCESS, the table was reduced by TCRdb to in-frame sequences with V and J called. These copies leave out some clones; in studies compared against another copy, an unresolved V gene accounts for under half, and the cause of the remainder is not known. The DNA was the basis for D and trimming; V, J and clone size are from that table. The sample yields some 2,100,000 clones; around 93% were counted once. The ten largest account for about 1.5% of the sample.

This sample was included in a study of shared clonotypes between healthy human individuals (dated by TCRdb to 2018 to 2020). Regarding the research as a whole: Two women and three men aged 18 to 49 years were included in the cohort. For each donor, three plates each were used for CD4 naive and CD4 memory, two plates were used for CD8 naive, and one plate was used for CD8 memory. Libraries were prepared and TCR repertoires were sequenced by different laboratories using diverse techniques, in order to increase sequencing depth and limit assay-specific biases. Between about 0.8 and 9 billion PBMCs per donor were obtained by leukapheresis. To estimate repertoire size and how much clonotypes are shared between individuals, the study performed deep sequencing of blood TCR repertoires from a few healthy adults.

What the study reported, not specific to this receptor: The small number of donors limited the genetic and exposure-history diversity represented. Rarefaction of sorted-subset datasets indicated incomplete sequencing despite the large sequencing depth. Sampling was restricted to blood, and TCR repertoires in tissues likely differ from the TCR repertoires found in blood. Naive subsets generally had larger estimated clonotype richness than memory subsets. Across four donors, approximately 5% of naive CD4, 3% to 3.5% of naive CD8, roughly 2.3% of memory CD4, and approximately 0.42% of memory CD8 clonotypes were shared. Compared with non-shared clonotypes, clonotypes shared by all four sorted-subset donors had higher generation probabilities. Pairwise subsampling indicated that sequencing depth was expected to affect the degree of clonotype sharing among donors.

The CDR3 holds 15 amino acids from the cysteine to the phenylalanine. The CDR3 DNA has 45 bases and is translated from base 1. After removal of 5 bases from V and 4 bases from J, the junction retains 7 bases not matched to a gene. CDR1 is given as LNHDA and CDR2 as SQIVND, both from the germline V gene (reference sequence). This clonotype originated in a man aged 18-30 years in good health. Some clones in this sample may be carry-over from other donors' samples. The chain is encoded by TRBV19 joined to TRBJ1-1; TRBD1 fits 10 bases in the junction. The sequenced sample consisted of naive CD8+ T cells from PBMCs. The cell subset or site label, read with the paper, signifies: CD45RA+CCR7+. The nucleotides are TGTGCCAGTAGTCTCGGGACAGGGGTTTCCACTGAAGCTTTCTTT. The encoded protein is CASSLGTGVSTEAFF.